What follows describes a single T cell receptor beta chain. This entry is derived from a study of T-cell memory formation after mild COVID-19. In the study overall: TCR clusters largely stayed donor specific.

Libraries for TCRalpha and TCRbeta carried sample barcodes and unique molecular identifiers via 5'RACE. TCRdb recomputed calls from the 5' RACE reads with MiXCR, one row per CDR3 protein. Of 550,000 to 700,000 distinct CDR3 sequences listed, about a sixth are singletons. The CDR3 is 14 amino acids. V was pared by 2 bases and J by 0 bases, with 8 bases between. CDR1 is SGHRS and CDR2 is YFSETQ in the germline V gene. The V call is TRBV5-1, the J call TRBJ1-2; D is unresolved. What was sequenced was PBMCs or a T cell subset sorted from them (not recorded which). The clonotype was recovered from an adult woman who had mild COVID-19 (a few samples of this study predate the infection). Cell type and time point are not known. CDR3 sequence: CASSLSQSNYGYTF. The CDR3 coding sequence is TGCGCCAGCAGCTTATCACAATCTAACTATGGCTACACCTTC.